This T cell receptor beta chain was profiled in a study of CD8+CD57+ T cells in acquired aplastic anemia. Trimming pared 4 bases from V and 6 bases from J, leaving 11 bases between. This CDR3 has 13 residues. Germline V CDR1 and CDR2: LNHNV, YYDKDF (reference sequence). The use of genomic DNA as template underpinned the TCR beta VDJ and CDR3 profiling. Each CDR3 protein is one row after TCRdb ran MiXCR on the reads. The data show some 170,000 distinct CDR3 sequences, 40% to 55% seen once. Patients sequenced had flow cytometry evidence of CD8+CD57+ cell expansion. Among the patients, all had severe acquired aplastic anemia. No therapy was given to patients before blood sampling. Notes on the study in general: Controls did not differ significantly from patients in CD8+ Simpson's diversity. Overlap between patients and controls comprised about 30 CD8+ CDR3 sequences.

Remarks on this clonotype: Its antigen remains unknown.

The sequence was obtained from a human donor with aplastic anemia. This chain connects TRBV15 to TRBJ2-3; D remains ambiguous. The sequenced sample was sorted CD4+, CD8+, or CD8+CD57+ T cells (not recorded which) from PBMCs. The CDR3 region has the DNA TGTGCCACCAGCACGAGTCCCAGCGATACGCAGTATTTT. Its protein is CATSTSPSDTQYF.